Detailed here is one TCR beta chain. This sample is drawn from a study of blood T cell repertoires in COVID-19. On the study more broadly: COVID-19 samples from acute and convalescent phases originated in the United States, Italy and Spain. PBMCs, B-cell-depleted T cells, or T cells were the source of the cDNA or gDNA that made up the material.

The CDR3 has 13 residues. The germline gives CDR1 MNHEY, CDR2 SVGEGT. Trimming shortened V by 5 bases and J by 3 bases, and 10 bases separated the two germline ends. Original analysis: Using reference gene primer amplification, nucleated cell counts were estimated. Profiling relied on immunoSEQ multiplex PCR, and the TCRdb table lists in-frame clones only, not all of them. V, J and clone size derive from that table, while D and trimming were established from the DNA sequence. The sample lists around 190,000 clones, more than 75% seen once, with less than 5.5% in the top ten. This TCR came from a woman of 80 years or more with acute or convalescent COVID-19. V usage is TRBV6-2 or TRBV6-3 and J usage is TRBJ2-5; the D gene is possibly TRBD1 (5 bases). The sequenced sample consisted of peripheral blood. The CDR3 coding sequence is TGTGCCAGCAGTCGTGACAGAAAAGAGACCCAGTACTTC. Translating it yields CASSRDRKETQYF.